The T cell receptor (beta chain) under discussion was sequenced for a study of T cells after yellow fever vaccination. This clonotype has a count of ten or more. In making TCR cDNA, 5'RACE template switching added a universal primer site and UMIs to it. TCRdb called the 5' RACE reads again in MiXCR, with one record for every CDR3 protein. The table has about 630,000 distinct CDR3 sequences, more than 9% seen once. Germline loops: CDR1 MNHEY, CDR2 SMNVEV (reference sequence). Trimming cost V 5 bases and J 10 bases, with 9 bases left between them. This CDR3 contains 11 residues. The TCR was taken from a man aged 30 to 39 who received the YFV17D yellow fever vaccine. The J gene is TRBJ2-1, the V gene TRBV27; perhaps TRBD2 as D (6 bases). The sample here was PBMCs, taken on the day of the yellow fever booster vaccination. The CDR3 sequence is CASSRGLEQFF. Here the CDR3 DNA reads TGTGCCAGCAGTCGGGGACTCGAGCAGTTCTTC.